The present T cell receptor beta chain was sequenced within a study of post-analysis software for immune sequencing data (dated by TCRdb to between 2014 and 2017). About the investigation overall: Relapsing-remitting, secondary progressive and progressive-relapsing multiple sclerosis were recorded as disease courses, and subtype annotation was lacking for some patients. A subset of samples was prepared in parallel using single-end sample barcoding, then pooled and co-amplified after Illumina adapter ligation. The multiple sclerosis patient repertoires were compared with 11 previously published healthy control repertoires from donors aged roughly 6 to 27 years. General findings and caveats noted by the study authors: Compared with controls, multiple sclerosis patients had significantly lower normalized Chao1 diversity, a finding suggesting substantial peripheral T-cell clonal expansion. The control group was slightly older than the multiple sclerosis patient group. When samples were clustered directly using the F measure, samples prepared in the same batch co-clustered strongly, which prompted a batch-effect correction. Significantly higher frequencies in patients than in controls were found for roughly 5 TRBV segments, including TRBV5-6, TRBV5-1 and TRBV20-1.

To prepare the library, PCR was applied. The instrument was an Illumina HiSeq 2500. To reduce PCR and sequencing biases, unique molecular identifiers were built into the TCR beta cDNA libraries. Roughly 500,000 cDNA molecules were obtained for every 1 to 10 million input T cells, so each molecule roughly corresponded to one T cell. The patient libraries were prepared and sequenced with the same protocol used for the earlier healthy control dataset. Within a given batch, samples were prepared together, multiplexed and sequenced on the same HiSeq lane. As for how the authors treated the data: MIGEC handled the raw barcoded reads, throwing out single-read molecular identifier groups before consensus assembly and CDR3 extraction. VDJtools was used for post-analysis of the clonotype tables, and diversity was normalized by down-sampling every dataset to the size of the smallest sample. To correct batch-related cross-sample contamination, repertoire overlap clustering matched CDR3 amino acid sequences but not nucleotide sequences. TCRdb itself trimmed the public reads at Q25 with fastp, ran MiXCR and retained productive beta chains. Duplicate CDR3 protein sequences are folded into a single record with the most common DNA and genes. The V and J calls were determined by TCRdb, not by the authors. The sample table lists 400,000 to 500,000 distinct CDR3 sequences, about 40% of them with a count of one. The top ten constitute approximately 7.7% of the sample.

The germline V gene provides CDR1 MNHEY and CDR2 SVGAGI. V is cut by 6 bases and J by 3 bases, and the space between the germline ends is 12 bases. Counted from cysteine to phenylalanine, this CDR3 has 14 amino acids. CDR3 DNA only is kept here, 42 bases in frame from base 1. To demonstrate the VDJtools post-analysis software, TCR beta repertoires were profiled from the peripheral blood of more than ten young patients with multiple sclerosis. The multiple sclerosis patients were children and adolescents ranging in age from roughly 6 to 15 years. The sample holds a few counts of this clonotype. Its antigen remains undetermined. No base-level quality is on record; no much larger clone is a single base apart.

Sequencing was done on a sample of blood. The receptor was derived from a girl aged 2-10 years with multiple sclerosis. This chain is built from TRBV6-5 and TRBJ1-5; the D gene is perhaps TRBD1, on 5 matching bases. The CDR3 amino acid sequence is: CASSPDSVNQPQHF. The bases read TGTGCCAGCAGCCCTGACAGCGTCAATCAGCCCCAGCATTTT.